This T cell receptor (beta chain) stems from a study of cytomegalovirus exposure and HLA in healthy donors. Study-wide context: The Caucasian-associated ancestry cluster contained 75% to 85% of the roughly 400 genotyped donors.

The PCR employed 60 Vbeta primers together with 13 Jbeta primers. This table comes from immunoSEQ multiplex PCR, and its TCRdb copy is limited to in-frame clones, with some not included. The data contain 130,000 to 150,000 clones, over 65% of them singletons. From germline, CDR1 is LGHNA and CDR2 YSLEER. This CDR3 spans 16 amino acids. V was clipped by 4 bases and J by 4 bases; unmatched bases: 10. The sequenced material came from PBMCs. The chain joins TRBV4-3 to TRBJ1-2; TRBD1 agrees at 9 bases. The receptor was derived from a female donor in good health and CMV-seronegative. The CDR3 nucleotides read TGCGCCAGCAGCCTGACCATGACAGGGGGGGGCTATGGCTACACCTTC. Translated: CASSLTMTGGGYGYTF.